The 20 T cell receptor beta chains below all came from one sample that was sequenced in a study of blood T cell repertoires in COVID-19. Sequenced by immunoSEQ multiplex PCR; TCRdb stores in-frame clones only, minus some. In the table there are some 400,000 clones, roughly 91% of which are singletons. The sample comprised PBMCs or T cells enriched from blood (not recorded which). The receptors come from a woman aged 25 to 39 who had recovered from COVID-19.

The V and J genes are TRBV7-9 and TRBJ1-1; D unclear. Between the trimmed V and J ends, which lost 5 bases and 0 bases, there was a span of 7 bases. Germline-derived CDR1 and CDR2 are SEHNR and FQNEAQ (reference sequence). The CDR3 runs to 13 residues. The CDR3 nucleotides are TGTGCCAGCAGCCAATACATGAACACTGAAGCTTTCTTT. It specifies CASSQYMNTEAFF.

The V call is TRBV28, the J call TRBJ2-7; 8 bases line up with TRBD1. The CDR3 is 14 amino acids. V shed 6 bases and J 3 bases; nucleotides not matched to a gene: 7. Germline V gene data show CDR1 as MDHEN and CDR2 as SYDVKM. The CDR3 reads CASSPPGTGYEQYF. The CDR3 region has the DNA TGTGCCAGCAGCCCACCAGGGACAGGCTACGAGCAGTACTTC.

The CDR3 here is CASSPGQGPSLFF. For the CDR3, the DNA is TGTGCCAGCTCACCTGGACAGGGCCCTTCCTTGTTCTTC. The chain couples TRBV18 to TRBJ2-1, with 8 bases aligning to TRBD1. V shed 3 bases, J shed 15 bases, and the junction held 10 bases outside the gene matches. Germline V gives CDR1 KGHSH, CDR2 LQKENI. The CDR3 covers 13 residues.

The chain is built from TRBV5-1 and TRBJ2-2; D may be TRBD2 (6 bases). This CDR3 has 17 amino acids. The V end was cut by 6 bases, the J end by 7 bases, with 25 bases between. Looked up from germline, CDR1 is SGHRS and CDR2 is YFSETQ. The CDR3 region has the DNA TGCGCCAGCACTAAGAGAGCTAGCGCGACGGGAAACGGGGAGCTGTTTTTT. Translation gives CASTKRASATGNGELFF.

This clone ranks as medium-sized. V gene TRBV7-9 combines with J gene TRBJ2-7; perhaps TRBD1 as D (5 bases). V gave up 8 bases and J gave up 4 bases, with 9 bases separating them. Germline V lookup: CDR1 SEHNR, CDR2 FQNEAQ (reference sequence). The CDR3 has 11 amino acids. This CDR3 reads CASQGIYEQYF. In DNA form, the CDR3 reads TGTGCCAGCCAGGGTATTTACGAGCAGTACTTC.

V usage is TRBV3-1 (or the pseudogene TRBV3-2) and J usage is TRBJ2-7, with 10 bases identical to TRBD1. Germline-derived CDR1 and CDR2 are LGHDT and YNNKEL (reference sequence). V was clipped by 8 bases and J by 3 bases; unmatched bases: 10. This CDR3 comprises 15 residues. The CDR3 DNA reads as TGTGCCAGCTCGATTATGACAGGGGGCGGCTACGAGCAGTACTTC. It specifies CASSIMTGGGYEQYF.

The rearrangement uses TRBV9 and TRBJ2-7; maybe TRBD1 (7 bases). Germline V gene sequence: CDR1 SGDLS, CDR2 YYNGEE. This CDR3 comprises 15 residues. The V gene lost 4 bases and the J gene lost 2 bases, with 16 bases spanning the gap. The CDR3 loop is CASSQEGASTYEQYF. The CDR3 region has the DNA TGTGCCAGCAGCCAGGAGGGGGCGTCAACCTACGAGCAGTACTTC.

The CDR3 DNA reads TGTGCCAGCAGCCGGAGTGCTGAACAGTTCTTC. Translated: CASSRSAEQFF. This sequence joins TRBV12-3 or TRBV12-4 and TRBJ2-1, with D unclear. The V end lost 6 bases, the J end lost 13 bases, and 13 bases lay between the germline ends. The CDR3 sequence is 11 residues long.

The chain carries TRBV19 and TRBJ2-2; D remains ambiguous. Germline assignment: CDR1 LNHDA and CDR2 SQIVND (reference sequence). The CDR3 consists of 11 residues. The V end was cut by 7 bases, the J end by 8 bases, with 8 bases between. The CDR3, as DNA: TGTGCCAGTACCTGGGCGGGGGAGCTGTTTTTT. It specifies CASTWAGELFF.

The CDR3 nucleotides are TGTGCCAGCAGCCAAACGCCGGGACAGGGTCAGCCCCAGCATTTT. This encodes CASSQTPGQGQPQHF. The chain links TRBV3-1 (or the pseudogene TRBV3-2) to TRBJ1-5, with 9 bases aligning to TRBD1. The trim removed 2 bases at V and 6 bases at J, leaving 5 bases unmatched. The germline CDR1 and CDR2 sequences are LGHDT and YNNKEL (reference sequence). The CDR3 contains 15 residues.

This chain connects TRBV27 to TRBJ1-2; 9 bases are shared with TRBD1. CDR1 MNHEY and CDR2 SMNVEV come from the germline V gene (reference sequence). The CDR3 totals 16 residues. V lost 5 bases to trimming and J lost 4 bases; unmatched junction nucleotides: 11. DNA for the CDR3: TGTGCCAGCAGTCCCTGGGACAGGGTATTTACCTATGGCTACACCTTC. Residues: CASSPWDRVFTYGYTF.

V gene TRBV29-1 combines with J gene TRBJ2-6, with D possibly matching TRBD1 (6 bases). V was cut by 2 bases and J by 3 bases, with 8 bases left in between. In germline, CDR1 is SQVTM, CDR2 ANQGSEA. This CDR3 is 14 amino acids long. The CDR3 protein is CSVEQGNGANVLTF. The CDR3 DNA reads TGCAGCGTTGAACAGGGGAATGGGGCCAACGTCCTGACTTTC. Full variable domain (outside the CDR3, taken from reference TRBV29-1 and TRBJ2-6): SAVISQKPSRDICQRGTSLTIQCQVDSQVTMMFWYRQQPGQSLTLIATANQGSEATYESGFVIDKFPISRPNLTFSTLTVSNMSPEDSSIYLCSVEQGNGANVLTFGAGSRLTVL.

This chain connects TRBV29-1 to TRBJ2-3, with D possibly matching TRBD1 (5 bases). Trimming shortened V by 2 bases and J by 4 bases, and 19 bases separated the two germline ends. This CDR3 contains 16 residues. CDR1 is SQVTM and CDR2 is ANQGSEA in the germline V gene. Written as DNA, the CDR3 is TGCAGCGTTGAAAGAACTCCACTCCTGGGGCCAGATACGCAGTATTTT. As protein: CSVERTPLLGPDTQYF.

The CDR3, as DNA: TGTGCCAGCAGCTTGGACTTGAACACTGAAGCTTTCTTT. It encodes CASSLDLNTEAFF. This chain uses TRBV5-4 with TRBJ1-1; D unresolved. CDR3 length equals 13 residues. Per germline, CDR1 SGHNT and CDR2 YYREEE (reference sequence). The V gene lost 0 bases and the J gene lost 0 bases, with 3 bases spanning the gap.

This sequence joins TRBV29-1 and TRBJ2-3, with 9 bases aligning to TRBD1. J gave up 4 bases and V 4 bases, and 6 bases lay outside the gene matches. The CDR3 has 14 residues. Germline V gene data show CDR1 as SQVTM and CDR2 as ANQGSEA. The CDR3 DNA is TGCAGCGTTGCGACAGGGGGTTTTTCAGATACGCAGTATTTT. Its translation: CSVATGGFSDTQYF.

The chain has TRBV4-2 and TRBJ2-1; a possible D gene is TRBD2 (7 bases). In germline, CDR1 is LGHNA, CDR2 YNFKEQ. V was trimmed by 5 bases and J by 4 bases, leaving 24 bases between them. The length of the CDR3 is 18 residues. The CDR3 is CASSLETSGASGYNEQFF. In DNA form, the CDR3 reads TGTGCCAGCAGCTTAGAAACTTCAGGGGCTAGCGGTTACAATGAGCAGTTCTTC.

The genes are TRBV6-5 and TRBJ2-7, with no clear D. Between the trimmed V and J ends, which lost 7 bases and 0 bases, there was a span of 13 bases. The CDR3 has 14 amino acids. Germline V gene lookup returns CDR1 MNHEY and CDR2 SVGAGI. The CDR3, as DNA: TGTGCCAGCATGCGGTTACTGAGCTCCTACGAGCAGTACTTC. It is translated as CASMRLLSSYEQYF.

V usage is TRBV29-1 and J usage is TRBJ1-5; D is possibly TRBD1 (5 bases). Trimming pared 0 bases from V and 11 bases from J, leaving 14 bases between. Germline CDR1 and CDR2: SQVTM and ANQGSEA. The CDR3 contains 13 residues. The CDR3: CSVEDSLGGSQHF. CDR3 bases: TGCAGCGTTGAAGATTCGTTGGGGGGGTCCCAGCATTTT. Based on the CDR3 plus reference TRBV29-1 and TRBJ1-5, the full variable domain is SAVISQKPSRDICQRGTSLTIQCQVDSQVTMMFWYRQQPGQSLTLIATANQGSEATYESGFVIDKFPISRPNLTFSTLTVSNMSPEDSSIYLCSVEDSLGGSQHFGDGTRLSIL.

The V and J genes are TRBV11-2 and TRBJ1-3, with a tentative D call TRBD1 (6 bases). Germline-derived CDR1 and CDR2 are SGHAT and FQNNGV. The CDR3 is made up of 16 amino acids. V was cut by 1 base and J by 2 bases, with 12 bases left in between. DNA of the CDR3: TGTGCCAGCAGCTTAGTACGGGGGGCAGCTGGAAACACCATATATTTT. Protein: CASSLVRGAAGNTIYF.

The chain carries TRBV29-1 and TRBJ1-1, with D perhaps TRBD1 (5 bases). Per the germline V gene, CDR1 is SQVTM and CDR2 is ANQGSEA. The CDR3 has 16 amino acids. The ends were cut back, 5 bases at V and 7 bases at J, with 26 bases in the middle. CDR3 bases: TGCAGCGTTCGCCCGGGACTCCAGCTTACCCGGCATGAAGCTTTCTTT. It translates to CSVRPGLQLTRHEAFF.